These 8 T cell receptor beta chains share one sample of origin, sequenced in a study of cytomegalovirus exposure and HLA in healthy donors. The PCR employed 60 Vbeta primers together with 13 Jbeta primers. Using immunoSEQ multiplex PCR, the repertoire was profiled, and TCRdb retains in-frame clones only, with some absent. The table includes more than 90,000 clones, 82% detected once. The sequenced material came from PBMCs. These receptors all come from a man over 45 in good health and CMV-seronegative.

The gene calls are TRBV7-2 and TRBJ2-1, with 7 nucleotides matching TRBD2. Trimming cost V 3 bases and J 7 bases; bases outside gene matches: 9. Germline CDR1 reads SGHTA; CDR2 reads FQGNSA. The CDR3 covers 15 residues. CDR3 residues: CASSFGAGERNEQFF. As DNA, the CDR3 is TGTGCCAGCAGCTTCGGGGCGGGAGAGCGGAATGAGCAGTTCTTC. Using reference TRBV7-2 and TRBJ2-1 for the parts outside the CDR3, the full variable domain is GAGVSQSPSNKVTEKGKDVELRCDPISGHTALYWYRQSLGQGLEFLIYFQGNSAPDKSGLPSDRFSAERTGGSVSTLTIQRTQQEDSAVYLCASSFGAGERNEQFFGPGTRLTVL.

This clone was detected only a few times. The V call is TRBV2, the J call TRBJ1-5, with TRBD1 matching 7 bases. Germline V gene sequence: CDR1 SNHLY, CDR2 FYNNEI. After removal of 7 bases from V and 5 bases from J, the junction contained 11 bases not matched to a gene. The CDR3 runs 15 residues. The chain's CDR3 is CASKMDRSYHQPQHF. The CDR3 bases are TGTGCCAGCAAGATGGACAGGAGCTACCATCAGCCCCAGCATTTT.

In the case of this clone: The junction shows a germline mismatch at one end, possibly a read error. The rearrangement uses TRBV7-7 and TRBJ2-5; D gene uncertain. In germline, CDR1 is SSHAT, CDR2 FNYEAQ (reference sequence). The CDR3 consists of 14 residues. The CDR3 region has the DNA TGTGCTAGCAGCCCTCAGGCGTTTTCGGAGACCCAGTACTTC. This codes for CASSPQAFSETQYF.

V usage is TRBV10-3 and J usage is TRBJ2-7, with 11 bases matching TRBD2. J was trimmed by 3 bases and V by 2 bases; bases with no gene match: 6. The length of the CDR3 is 16 residues. The germline CDR1 and CDR2 sequences are ENHRY and SYGVKD. The CDR3 coding sequence is TGTGCCATCAGTGAGGGGACTAGCGGACTTTTCTACGAGCAGTACTTC. It translates to CAISEGTSGLFYEQYF.

The genes are TRBV29-1 and TRBJ1-2, with TRBD1 as a possible D gene (5 bases). The CDR3 is 14 amino acids. CDR1 is SQVTM, CDR2 ANQGSEA, per germline. V lost 5 bases and J lost 8, with 21 bases in between. In DNA, the CDR3 is TGCAGCGTTTTCACGGGACTTTCAGTAAACGGCTACACCTTC. Amino acids: CSVFTGLSVNGYTF.

The V and J genes are TRBV28 and TRBJ2-7; 7 bases line up with TRBD2. The CDR3 loop spans 14 amino acids. V lost 3 bases and J lost 2; bases outside the gene matches: 4. Germline CDR1 and CDR2: MDHEN and SYDVKM. The CDR3 region is CASSLASGTYEQYF. In nucleotides, the CDR3 is TGTGCCAGCAGTTTGGCTAGCGGCACCTACGAGCAGTACTTC. The complete variable domain, with remaining parts taken from reference TRBV28 and TRBJ2-7, reads DVKVTQSSRYLVKRTGEKVFLECVQDMDHENMFWYRQDPGLGLRLIYFSYDVKMKEKGDIPEGYSVSREKKERFSLILESASTNQTSMYLCASSLASGTYEQYFGPGTRLTVT.

The rearrangement joins TRBV28 to TRBJ1-2; 7 bases are a match to TRBD1. Germline trimming cut 4 bases from V and 3 bases from J; bases unmatched to any gene: 8. CDR3 length equals 15 residues. Per the germline V gene, CDR1 is MDHEN and CDR2 is SYDVKM. DNA of the CDR3: TGTGCCAGCAGTTCGACAGGGACCACCTACTATGGCTACACCTTC. It encodes CASSSTGTTYYGYTF.

The V call is TRBV9, the J call TRBJ2-7; tentatively, D is TRBD2 (5 bases). Trimming removed 4 bases at V and 2 bases at J, with 16 bases between. The germline gives CDR1 SGDLS, CDR2 YYNGEE. This CDR3 has 15 residues. As DNA, the CDR3 is TGTGCCAGCAGCACTCCTCCCGGACTCACCTACGAGCAGTACTTC. Its protein product is CASSTPPGLTYEQYF. Drawing the rest from reference TRBV9 and TRBJ2-7, the complete variable domain is DSGVTQTPKHLITATGQRVTLRCSPRSGDLSVYWYQQSLDQGLQFLIQYYNGEERAKGNILERFSAQQFPDLHSELNLSSLELGDSALYFCASSTPPGLTYEQYFGPGTRLTVT.